This TCR beta chain was captured in a study of identical twins. Trimming left V 6 bases short and J 7 bases short, with 7 bases between. The CDR3 is made up of 9 amino acids. Looked up from germline, CDR1 is DFQATT and CDR2 is SNEGSKA (reference sequence). Study-level findings and limits: Potential partial confounding of zero-insertion analyses by invariant MAIT and iNKT cells was noted.

This clonotype was counted ten times or more. Its antigen remains unknown. It was template switching that added a universal primer site, and there were unique molecular identifiers on the cDNA. TCRdb independently ran MiXCR on the 5' RACE reads; one entry per CDR3 protein. The top ten hold 1.5% to 2% of the sample, which has 640,000 or so distinct CDR3 sequences, around 5.7% seen once. The chain combines TRBV20-1 with TRBJ2-7; D gene ambiguous. This clonotype originated in a man aged 18 to 29 in good health. What was sequenced was naive T cells sorted from blood. This chain's CDR3 is CSATREQYF. As DNA, the CDR3 is TGCAGTGCCACCAGGGAGCAGTACTTC.